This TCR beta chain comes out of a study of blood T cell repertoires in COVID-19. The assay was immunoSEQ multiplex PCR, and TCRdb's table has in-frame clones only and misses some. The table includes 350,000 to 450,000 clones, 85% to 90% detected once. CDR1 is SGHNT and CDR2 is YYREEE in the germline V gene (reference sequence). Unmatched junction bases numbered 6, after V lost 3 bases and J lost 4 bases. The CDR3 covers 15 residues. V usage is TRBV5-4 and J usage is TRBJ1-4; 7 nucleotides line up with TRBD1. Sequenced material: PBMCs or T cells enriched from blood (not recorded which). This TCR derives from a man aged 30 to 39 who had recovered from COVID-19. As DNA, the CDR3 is TGTGCCAGCAGCTCAAAGGGACAGAATAATGAAAAACTGTTTTTT. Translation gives CASSSKGQNNEKLFF.